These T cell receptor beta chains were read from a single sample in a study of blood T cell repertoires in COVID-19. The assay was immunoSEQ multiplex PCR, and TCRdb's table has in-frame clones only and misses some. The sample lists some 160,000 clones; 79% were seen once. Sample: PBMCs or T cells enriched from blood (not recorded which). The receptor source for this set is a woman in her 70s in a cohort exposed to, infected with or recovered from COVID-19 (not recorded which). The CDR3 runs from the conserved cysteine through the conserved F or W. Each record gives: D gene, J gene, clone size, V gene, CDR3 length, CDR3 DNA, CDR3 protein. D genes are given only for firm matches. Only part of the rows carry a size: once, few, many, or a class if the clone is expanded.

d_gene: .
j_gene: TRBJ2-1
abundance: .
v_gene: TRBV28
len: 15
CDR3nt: TGTGCCAGCAGCCGACTATTAGGACTGCACAATGAGCAGTTCTTC
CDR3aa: CASSRLLGLHNEQFF

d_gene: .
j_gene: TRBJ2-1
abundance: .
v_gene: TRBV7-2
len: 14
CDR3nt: TGTGCCAGCAGCCCCTCGGGTGGATACAATGAGCAGTTCTTC
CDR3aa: CASSPSGGYNEQFF

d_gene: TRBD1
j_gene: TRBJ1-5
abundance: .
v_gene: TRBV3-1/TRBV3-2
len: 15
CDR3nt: TGTGCCAGCAGCCAAGAAGGACAGGGGAGTCAGCCCCAGCATTTT
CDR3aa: CASSQEGQGSQPQHF

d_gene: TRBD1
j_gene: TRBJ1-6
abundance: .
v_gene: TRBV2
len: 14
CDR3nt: TGTGCCAGCAGCGGACAGGGGACGAATTCACCCCTCCACTTT
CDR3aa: CASSGQGTNSPLHF

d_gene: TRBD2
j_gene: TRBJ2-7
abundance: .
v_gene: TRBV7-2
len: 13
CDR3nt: TGTGCCAGCAGCTTAGGGACTAGAGGCGAGCAGTACTTC
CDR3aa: CASSLGTRGEQYF

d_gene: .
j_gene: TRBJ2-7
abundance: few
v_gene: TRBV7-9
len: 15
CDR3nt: TGTGCCAGCAGCCCCGTCGGGTCTTTTGGGTACGAGCAGTACTTC
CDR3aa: CASSPVGSFGYEQYF

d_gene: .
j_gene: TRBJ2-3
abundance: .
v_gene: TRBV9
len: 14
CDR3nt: TGTGCCAGCAGCGCCGCCCCGACTCCCCAAATGCAGTATTTT
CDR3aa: CASSAAPTPQMQYF

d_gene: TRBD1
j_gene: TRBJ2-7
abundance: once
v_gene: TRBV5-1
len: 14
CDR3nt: TGCGCCAGCAGCTTAACCGGGACAGCCTACGAGCAGTACTTC
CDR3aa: CASSLTGTAYEQYF

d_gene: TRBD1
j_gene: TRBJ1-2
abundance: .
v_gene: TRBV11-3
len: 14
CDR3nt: TGTGCCAGCAGCTTAGCTGGGCAGGGGGACGGCTACACCTTC
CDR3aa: CASSLAGQGDGYTF

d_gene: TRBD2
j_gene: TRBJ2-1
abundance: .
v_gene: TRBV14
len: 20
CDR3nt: TGTGCCAGCAGCCTCGCCCCGGGACTAGCGGGAGGAGGAACCTACAATGAGCAGTTCTTC
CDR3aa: CASSLAPGLAGGGTYNEQFF

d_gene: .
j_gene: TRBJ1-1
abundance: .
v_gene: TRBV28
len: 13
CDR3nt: TGTGCCAGCAGTTTTAGTCTGAACACTGAAGCTTTCTTT
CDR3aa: CASSFSLNTEAFF

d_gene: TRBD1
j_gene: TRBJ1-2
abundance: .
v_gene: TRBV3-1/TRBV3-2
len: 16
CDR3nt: TGTGCCAGCAGCCCTATTACAGGGGGCGCGACCTATGGCTACACCTTC
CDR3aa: CASSPITGGATYGYTF

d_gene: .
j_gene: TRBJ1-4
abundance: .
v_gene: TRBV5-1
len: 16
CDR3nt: TGCGCCAGCAGCTTGGCTTTGGGGGGGCCTTTTGAAAAACTGTTTTTT
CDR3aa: CASSLALGGPFEKLFF

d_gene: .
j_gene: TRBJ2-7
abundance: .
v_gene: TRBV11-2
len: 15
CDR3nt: TGTGCCAGCAGCCTATTACAGGGAGGGCCCTCCGAGCAGTACTTC
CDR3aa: CASSLLQGGPSEQYF

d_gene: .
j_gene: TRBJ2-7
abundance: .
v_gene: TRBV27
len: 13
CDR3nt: TGTGCCAGCAGTTTACAGGTTACCTACGAGCAGTACTTC
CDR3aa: CASSLQVTYEQYF

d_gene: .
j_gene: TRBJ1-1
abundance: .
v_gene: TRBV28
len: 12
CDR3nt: TGTGCCAGCAGCAGGATGAACACTGAAGCTTTCTTT
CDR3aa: CASSRMNTEAFF

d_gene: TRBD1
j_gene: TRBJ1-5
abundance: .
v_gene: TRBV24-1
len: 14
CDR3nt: TGTGCCACCAGTTCCGGGACAGGGGGTCAGCCCCAGCATTTT
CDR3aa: CATSSGTGGQPQHF

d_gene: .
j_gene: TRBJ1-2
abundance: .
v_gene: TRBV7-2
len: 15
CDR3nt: TGTGCCAGCAGCTTGTGGGAAGGACAGAACTATGGCTACACCTTC
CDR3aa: CASSLWEGQNYGYTF

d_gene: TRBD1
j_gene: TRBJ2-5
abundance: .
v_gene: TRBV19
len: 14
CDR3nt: TGTGCCAGTAGTACAGACAGGGGAGAAGAGACCCAGTACTTC
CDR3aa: CASSTDRGEETQYF

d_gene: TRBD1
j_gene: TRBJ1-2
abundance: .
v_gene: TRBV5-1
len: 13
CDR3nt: TGCGCCAGCAGCCCGGACAGGGCCTATGGCTACACCTTC
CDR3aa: CASSPDRAYGYTF

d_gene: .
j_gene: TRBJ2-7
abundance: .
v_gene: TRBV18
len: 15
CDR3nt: TGTGCCAGCTCACCACCGAGCAGGGGCGGCTACGAGCAGTACTTC
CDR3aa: CASSPPSRGGYEQYF

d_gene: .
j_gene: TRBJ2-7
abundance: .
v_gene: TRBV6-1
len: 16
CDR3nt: TGTGCCAGCAGTGAACAGGCCTTATTCAGCTCCTACGAGCAGTACTTC
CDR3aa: CASSEQALFSSYEQYF

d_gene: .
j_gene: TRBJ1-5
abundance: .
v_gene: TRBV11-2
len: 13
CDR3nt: TGTGCCAGCAGCTTAGACCAGGGGCGGGCCCAGCATTTT
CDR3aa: CASSLDQGRAQHF

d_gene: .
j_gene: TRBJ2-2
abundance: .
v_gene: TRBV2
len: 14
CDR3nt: TGTGCCAGCAGTGAGAGCCAGGGCGACGGGGAGCTGTTTTTT
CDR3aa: CASSESQGDGELFF

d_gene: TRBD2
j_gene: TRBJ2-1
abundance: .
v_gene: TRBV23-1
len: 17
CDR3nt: TGCGCCAGCACCCGTCCGGGACTACGATACTCCTACAATGAGCAGTTCTTC
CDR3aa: CASTRPGLRYSYNEQFF

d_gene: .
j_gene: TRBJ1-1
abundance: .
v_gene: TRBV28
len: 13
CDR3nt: TGTGCCAGCACAAACAGGGAGACGAAGGAAGCTTTCTTT
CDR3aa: CASTNRETKEAFF

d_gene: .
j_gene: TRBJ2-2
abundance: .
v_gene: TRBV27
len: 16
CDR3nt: TGTGCCAGCCGCCCCTTAGGCGGAGCGAACACCGGGGAGCTGTTTTTT
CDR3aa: CASRPLGGANTGELFF

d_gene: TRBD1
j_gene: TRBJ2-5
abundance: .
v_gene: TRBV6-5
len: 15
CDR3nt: TGTGCCAGCAGCCGTACGGGGACAGGGCGAGAGACCCAGTACTTC
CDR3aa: CASSRTGTGRETQYF

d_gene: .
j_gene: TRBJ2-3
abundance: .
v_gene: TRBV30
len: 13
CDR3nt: TGTGCCTGGAGTGAAACAGGGCCAGATACGCAGTATTTT
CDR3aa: CAWSETGPDTQYF

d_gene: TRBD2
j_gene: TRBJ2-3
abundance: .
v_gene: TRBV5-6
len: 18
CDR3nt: TGTGCCAGCAGCGACCGGAGAAGGGCTAGCGGGAGAACAGATACGCAGTATTTT
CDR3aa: CASSDRRRASGRTDTQYF

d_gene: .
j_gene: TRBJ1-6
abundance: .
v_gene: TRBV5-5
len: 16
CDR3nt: TGTGCCAGCAGCTTGAGCGCGGGGGCCACCAATTCACCCCTCCACTTT
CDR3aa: CASSLSAGATNSPLHF

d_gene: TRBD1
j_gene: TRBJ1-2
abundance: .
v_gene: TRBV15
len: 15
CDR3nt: TGTGCCACCACCCATACAGGGGGCGGTCTTTATGGCTACACCTTC
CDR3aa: CATTHTGGGLYGYTF

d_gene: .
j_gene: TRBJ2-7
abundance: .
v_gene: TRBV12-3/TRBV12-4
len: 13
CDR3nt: TGTGCCAGCAGCCTACGGCCGGAGGGCGAGCAGTACTTC
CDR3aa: CASSLRPEGEQYF

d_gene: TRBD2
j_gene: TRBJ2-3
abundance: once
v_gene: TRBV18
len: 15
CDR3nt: TGTGCCAGCTCACCCCTAGCGGGAGGGGTCTCCACGCAGTATTTT
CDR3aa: CASSPLAGGVSTQYF

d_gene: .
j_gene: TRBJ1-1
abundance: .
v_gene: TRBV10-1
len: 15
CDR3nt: TGCGCCAGCAGCAAGAGTAATAGGGGTGGCACTGAAGCTTTCTTT
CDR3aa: CASSKSNRGGTEAFF

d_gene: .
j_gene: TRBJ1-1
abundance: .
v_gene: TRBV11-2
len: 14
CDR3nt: TGTGCCAGCAGCTTAGAAGGGAGGGGGACTGAAGCTTTCTTT
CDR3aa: CASSLEGRGTEAFF

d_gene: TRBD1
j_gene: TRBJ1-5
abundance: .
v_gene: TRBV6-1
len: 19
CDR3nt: TGTGCCAGCAGTGAAGCCAGAGACAGGGTTCCCAAATACAATCAGCCCCAGCATTTT
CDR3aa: CASSEARDRVPKYNQPQHF

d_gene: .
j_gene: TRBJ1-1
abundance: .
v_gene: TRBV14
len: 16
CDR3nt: TGTGCCAGCAGCCGAATGTCAGACGGGGAGAGGACTGAAGCTTTCTTT
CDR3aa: CASSRMSDGERTEAFF

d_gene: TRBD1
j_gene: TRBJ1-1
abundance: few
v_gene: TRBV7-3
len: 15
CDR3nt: TGTGCCAGCAGCCCCAGACAGGGCATGGACGCGGAAGCTTTCTTT
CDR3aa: CASSPRQGMDAEAFF

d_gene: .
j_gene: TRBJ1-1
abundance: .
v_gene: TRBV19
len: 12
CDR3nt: TGTGCCAGTACGAGGGCCAACACTGAAGCTTTCTTT
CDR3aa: CASTRANTEAFF

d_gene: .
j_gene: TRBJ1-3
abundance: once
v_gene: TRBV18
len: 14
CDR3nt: TGTGCCAGCTCATCGGGAAGCTCTGGAAACACCATATATTTT
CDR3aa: CASSSGSSGNTIYF

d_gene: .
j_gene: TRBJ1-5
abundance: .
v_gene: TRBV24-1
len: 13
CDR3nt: TGTGCCACCAAGGGGAATAGCAATCAGCCCCAGCATTTT
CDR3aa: CATKGNSNQPQHF

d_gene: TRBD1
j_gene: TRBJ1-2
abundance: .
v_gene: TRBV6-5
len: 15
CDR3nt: TGTGCCAGCAGTTACTCGACAGGGGGGTTCTATGGCTACACCTTC
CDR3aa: CASSYSTGGFYGYTF

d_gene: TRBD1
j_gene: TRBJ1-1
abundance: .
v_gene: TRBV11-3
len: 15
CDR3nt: TGTGCCAGCAGCTTAGGGGATCTGGGGACAGACAGGGCTTTCTTT
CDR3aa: CASSLGDLGTDRAFF

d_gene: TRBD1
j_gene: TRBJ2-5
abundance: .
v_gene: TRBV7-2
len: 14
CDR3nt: TGTGCCAGCAGCGGAGACGGACAGGGGGGGACCCAGTACTTC
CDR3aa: CASSGDGQGGTQYF

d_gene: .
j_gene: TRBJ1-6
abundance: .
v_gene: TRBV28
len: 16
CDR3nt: TGTGCCAGCGGGGGGGGGCAGGGACTATTTACCTCACCCCTCCACTTT
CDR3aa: CASGGGQGLFTSPLHF

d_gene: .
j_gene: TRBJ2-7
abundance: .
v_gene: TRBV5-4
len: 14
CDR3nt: TGTGCCAGCAGCTTTCTCGGAGGGGGCCACGAGCAGTACTTC
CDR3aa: CASSFLGGGHEQYF

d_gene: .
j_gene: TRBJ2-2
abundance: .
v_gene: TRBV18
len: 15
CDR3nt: TGTGCCAGCTCACCAAGGGAGGCACACACCGGGGAGCTGTTTTTT
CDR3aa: CASSPREAHTGELFF

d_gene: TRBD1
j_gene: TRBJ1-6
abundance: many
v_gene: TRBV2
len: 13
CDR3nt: TGTGCCAGCAGTGACAGGGGGAATTCACCCCTCCACTTT
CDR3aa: CASSDRGNSPLHF

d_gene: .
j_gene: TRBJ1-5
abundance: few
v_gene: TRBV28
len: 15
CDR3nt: TGTGCCAGCATCGCGGGGCAGCCTAGCAATCAGCCCCAGCATTTT
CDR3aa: CASIAGQPSNQPQHF

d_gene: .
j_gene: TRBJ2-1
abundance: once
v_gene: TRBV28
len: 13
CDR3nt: TGTGCCAGCAGTACTTTGGGCTCCGGTAAGCAGTTCTTC
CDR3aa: CASSTLGSGKQFF

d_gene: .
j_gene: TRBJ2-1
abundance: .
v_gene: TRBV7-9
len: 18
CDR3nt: TGTGCCAGCAGCTTAGTGGTTAAACCTACCACCCACTACAATGAGCAGTTCTTC
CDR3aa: CASSLVVKPTTHYNEQFF

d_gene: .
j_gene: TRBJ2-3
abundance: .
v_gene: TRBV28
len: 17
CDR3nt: TGTGCCAGCAGTTTTTCGTGGGTAGCTCCTAGCACAGATACGCAGTATTTT
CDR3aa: CASSFSWVAPSTDTQYF

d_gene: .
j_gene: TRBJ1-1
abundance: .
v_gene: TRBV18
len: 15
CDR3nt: TGTGCCAGCTCACGGGGCCTAAGGAGGGACACTGAAGCTTTCTTT
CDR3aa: CASSRGLRRDTEAFF

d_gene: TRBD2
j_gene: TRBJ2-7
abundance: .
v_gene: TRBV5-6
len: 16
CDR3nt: TGTGCCAGCAGCCCCCGGGGGGGAGTCACCCCGCGCGAGCAGTACTTC
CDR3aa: CASSPRGGVTPREQYF

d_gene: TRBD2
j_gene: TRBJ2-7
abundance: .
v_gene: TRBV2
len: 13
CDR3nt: TGTGCCAGCAGTTTGGGACTAGCAGACGAGCAGTACTTC
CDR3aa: CASSLGLADEQYF

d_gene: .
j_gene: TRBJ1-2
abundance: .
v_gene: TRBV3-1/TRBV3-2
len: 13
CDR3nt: TGTGCCAGCAGCCTGCAGGGTCTTCTAGGCTACACCTTC
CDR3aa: CASSLQGLLGYTF

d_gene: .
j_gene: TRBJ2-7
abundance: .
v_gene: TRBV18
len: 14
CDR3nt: TGTGCCAGCTCACCACCAGCGGACTCCTACGAGCAGTACTTC
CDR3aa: CASSPPADSYEQYF

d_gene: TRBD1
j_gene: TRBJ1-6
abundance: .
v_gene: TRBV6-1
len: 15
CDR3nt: TGTGCCAGCAGTGACCAGGGACAGGGAAATTCACCCCTCCACTTT
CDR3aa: CASSDQGQGNSPLHF